This T cell receptor beta chain was captured by sequencing in a study of shared clonotypes between healthy human individuals. V gave up 1 base and J gave up 5 bases, with 14 bases separating them. CDR1 SGHTA and CDR2 FQGTGA come from the germline V gene. The CDR3 extends over 16 amino acids. Terminally differentiated effector memory CD45RA+ cells were excluded from the naive CD8 cells, which were CD45RO-negative and positively selected for CCR7. Libraries were prepared by immunoSEQ multiplex PCR; TCRdb keeps only in-frame clonotypes and omits some of them. The sample holds 630,000 or so clones, about 98% seen once.

This rearrangement joins TRBV7-3 to TRBJ1-4; D is uncertain. The TCR comes from a man in his thirties or forties in good health. Sample: naive CD8+ T cells sorted from blood. In DNA form, the CDR3 reads TGTGCCAGCAGCTTAAGATTAAGAGGGTTCAATGAAAAACTGTTTTTT. This sequence encodes CASSLRLRGFNEKLFF.